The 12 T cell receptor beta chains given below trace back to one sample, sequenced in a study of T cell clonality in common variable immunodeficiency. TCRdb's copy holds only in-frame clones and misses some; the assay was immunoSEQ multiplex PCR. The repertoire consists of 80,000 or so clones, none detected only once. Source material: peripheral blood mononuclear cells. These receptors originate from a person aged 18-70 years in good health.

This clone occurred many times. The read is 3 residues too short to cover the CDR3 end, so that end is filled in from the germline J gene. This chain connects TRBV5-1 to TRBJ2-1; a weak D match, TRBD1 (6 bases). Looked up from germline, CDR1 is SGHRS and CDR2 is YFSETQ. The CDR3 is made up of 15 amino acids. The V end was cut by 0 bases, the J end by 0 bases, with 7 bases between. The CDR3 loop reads CASSLARGSYNEQFF. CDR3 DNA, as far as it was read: TGCGCCAGCAGCTTGGCCAGGGGCTCCTACAATGAG.

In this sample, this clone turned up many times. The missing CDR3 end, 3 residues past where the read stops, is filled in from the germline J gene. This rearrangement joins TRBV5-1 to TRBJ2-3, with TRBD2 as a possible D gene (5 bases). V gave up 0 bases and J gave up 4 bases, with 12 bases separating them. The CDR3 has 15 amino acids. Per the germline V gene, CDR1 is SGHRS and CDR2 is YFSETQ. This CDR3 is CASSLVAGTSDTQYF. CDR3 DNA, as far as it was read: TGCGCCAGCAGCTTGGTCGCGGGTACTTCAGATACG.

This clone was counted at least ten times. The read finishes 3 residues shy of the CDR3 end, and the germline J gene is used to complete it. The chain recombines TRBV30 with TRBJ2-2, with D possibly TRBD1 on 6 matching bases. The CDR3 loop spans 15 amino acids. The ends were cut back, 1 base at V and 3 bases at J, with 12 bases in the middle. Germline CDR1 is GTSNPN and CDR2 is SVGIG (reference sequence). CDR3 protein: CAWSAAGVYTGELFF. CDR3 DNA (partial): TGTGCCTGGAGTGCGGCAGGGGTGTACACCGGGGAG.

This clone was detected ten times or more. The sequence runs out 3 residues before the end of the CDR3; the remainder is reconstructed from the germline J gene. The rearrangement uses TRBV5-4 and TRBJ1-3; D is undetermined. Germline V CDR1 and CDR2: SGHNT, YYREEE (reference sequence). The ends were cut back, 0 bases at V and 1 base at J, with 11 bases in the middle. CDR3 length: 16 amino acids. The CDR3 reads CASSLDNTGSGNTIYF. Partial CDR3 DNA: TGTGCCAGCAGCTTGGATAACACGGGTTCTGGAAACACC.

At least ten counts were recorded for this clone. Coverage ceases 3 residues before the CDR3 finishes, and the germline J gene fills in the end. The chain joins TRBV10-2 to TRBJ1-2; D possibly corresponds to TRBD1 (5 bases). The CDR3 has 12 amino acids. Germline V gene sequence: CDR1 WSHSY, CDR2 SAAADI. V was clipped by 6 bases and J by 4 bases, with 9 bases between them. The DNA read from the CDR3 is TGCGCCAGCAGGGGGCTGGGCTATGGC. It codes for CASRGLGYG. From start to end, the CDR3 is CASRGLGYGYTF.

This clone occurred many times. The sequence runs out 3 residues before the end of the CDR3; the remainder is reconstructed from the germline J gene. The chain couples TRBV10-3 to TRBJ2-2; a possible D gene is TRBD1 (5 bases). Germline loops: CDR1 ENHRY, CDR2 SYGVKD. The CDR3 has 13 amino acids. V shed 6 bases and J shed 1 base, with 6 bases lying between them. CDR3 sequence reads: CAISGQNTGELFF. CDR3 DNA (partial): TGTGCCATCAGCGGACAGAACACCGGGGAG.

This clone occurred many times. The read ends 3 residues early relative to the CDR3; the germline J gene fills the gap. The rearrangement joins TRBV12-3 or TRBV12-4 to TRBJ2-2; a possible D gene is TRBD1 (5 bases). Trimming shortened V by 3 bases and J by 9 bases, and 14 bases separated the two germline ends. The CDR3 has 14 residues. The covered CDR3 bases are TGTGCCAGCAGTTTGGGGCCTCTTCTTCGGGAG. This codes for CASSLGPLLRE. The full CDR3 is CASSLGPLLRELFF.

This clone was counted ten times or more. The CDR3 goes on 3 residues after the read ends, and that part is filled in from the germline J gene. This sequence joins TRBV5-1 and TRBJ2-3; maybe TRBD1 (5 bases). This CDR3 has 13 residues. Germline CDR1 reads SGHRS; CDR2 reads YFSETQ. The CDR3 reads CASSWGRFGTQYF. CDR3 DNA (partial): TGCGCCAGCAGCTGGGGCAGGTTTGGAACG.

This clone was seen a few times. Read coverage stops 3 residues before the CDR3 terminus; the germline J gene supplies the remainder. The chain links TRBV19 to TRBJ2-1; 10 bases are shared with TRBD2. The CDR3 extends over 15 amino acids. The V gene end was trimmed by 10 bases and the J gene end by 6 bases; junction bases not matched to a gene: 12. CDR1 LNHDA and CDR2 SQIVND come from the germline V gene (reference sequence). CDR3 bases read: TGTGCCACGACCCCTACGGCTAGCGGGAGCAATGAG. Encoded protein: CATTPTASGSNE. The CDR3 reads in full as CATTPTASGSNEQFF.

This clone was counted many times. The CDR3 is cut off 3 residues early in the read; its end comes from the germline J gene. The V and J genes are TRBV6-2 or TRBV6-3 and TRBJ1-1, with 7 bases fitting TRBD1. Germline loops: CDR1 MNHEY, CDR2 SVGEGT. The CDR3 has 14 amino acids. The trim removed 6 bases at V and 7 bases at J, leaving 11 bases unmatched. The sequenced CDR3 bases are TGTGCCAGCAGCTCCGACAGGGTCGTTGGTGAA. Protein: CASSSDRVVGE. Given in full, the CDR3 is CASSSDRVVGEAFF.

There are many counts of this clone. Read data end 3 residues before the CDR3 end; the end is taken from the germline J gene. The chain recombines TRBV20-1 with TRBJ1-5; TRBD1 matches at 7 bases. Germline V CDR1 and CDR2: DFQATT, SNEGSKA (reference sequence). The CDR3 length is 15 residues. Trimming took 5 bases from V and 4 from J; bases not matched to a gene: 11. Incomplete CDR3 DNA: TGCAGTGCTGCCACTTGGGGGACAGAGAATCAGCCC. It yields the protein CSAATWGTENQP. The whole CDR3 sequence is CSAATWGTENQPQHF.

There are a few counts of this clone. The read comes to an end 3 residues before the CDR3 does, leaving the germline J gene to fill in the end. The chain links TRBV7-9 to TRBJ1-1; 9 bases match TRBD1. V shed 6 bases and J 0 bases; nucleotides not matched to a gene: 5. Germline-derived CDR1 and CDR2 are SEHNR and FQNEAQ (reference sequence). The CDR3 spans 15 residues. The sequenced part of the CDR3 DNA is TGTGCCAGCAGATACTGGACAGGGGTGAACACTGAA. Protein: CASRYWTGVNTE. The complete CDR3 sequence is CASRYWTGVNTEAFF.